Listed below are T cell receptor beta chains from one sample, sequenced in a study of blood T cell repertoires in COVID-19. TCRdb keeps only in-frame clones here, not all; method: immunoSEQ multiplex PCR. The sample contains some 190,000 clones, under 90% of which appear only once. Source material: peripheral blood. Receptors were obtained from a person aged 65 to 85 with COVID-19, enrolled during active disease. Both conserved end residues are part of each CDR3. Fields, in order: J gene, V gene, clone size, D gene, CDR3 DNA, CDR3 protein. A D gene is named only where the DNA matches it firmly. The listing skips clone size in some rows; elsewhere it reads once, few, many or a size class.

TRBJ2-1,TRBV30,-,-,TGTGCCTGGACCGGTAGGCCCACAGGGCCTCGTCACTACTACAATGAGCAGTTCTTC,CAWTGRPTGPRHYYNEQFF
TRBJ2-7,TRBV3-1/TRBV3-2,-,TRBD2,TGTGCCAGCAGCCAAGATCCGTACCTGACACATAGCGGGAGATTTTCCTACGAGCAGTACTTC,CASSQDPYLTHSGRFSYEQYF
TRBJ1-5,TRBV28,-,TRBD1,TGTGCCAGCAGTCCCTTTTCAGGACAGGGGGCCGTTCAGCCCCAGCATTTT,CASSPFSGQGAVQPQHF
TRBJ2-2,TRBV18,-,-,TGTGCCAGCTCACCAGATAGCCCGAACACCGGGGAGCTGTTTTTT,CASSPDSPNTGELFF
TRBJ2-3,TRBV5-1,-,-,TGCGCCAGCAGCTTGCGCGGGGTTAGCACAGATACGCAGTATTTT,CASSLRGVSTDTQYF
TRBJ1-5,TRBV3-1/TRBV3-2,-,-,TGTGCCAGCAGCCCATTTGGCAGTTATCAGCCCCAGCATTTT,CASSPFGSYQPQHF
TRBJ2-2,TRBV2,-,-,TGTGCCGGAAGGGGAAACAGGGAGGGCACCGGGGAGCTGTTTTTT,CAGRGNREGTGELFF
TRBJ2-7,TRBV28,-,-,TGTGCCAGCAGTTTCGGTGGCGAGCAGTACTTC,CASSFGGEQYF
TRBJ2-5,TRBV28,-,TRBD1,TGTGCCACCACCGGACAGGAAGAGACCCAGTACTTC,CATTGQEETQYF
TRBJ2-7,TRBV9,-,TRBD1,TGTGCCAGCAGCGTCCAATTGGGACAGGGATTCTACGAGCAGTACTTC,CASSVQLGQGFYEQYF
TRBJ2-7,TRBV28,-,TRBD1,TGTGCCAGCAGTCCCAGAACAGGGGGTAGCGGAGCTTCGCAGTACTTC,CASSPRTGGSGASQYF
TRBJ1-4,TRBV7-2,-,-,TGTGCCAGCAGCTCGACTAGCGGATATAAGGAAAAACTGTTTTTT,CASSSTSGYKEKLFF
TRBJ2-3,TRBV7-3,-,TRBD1,TGTGCCAGCAGCCTGTCCCCGGGACAGGGAGAAGGTACGCAGTATTTT,CASSLSPGQGEGTQYF
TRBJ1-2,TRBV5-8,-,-,TGTGCCAGCAGCTTACAGGGTGGGAACTATGGCTACACCTTC,CASSLQGGNYGYTF
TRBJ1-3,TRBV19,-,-,TGTGCCAGTAAAGGTACAGGGTTGTTCTCTGGAAACACCATATATTTT,CASKGTGLFSGNTIYF
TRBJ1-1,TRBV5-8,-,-,TGTGCCAGCAGCCTACAGAGGAACACTGAAGCTTTCTTT,CASSLQRNTEAFF
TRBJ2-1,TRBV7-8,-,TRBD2,TGTGCCAGCGGGGGGGTGGAGAATGAGCAGTTCTTC,CASGGVENEQFF
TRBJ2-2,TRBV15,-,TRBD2,TGTGCCACCAGCAGAGATATGGGACTAGCGGGAGTAGGAACCGGGGAGCTGTTTTTT,CATSRDMGLAGVGTGELFF
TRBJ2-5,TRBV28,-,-,TGTGCCAGCCAGGGTAGCCCCAGCGGGGAGACCCAGTACTTC,CASQGSPSGETQYF
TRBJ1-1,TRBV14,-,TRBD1,TGTGCCAGCAGCCGGAGACAGGGTCCACCGAACACTGAAGCTTTCTTT,CASSRRQGPPNTEAFF
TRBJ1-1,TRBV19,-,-,TGTGCCAGTAATTCAGGGCGCACTGAAGCTTTCTTT,CASNSGRTEAFF
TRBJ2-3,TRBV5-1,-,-,TGCGCCAGCAGCTCCACCCCCGGGTCAGATACGCAGTATTTT,CASSSTPGSDTQYF
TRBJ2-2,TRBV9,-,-,TGTGCCAGCAGCGTACCCCAGGGAAACACCGGGGAGCTGTTTTTT,CASSVPQGNTGELFF
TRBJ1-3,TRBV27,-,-,TGTGCCAGTAGTAACAGAGCCTCTGGAAACACCATATATTTT,CASSNRASGNTIYF
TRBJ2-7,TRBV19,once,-,TGTGCCAGTAGTGTACCCCGGCGGGGAGGTTCCTACGAGCAGTACTTC,CASSVPRRGGSYEQYF
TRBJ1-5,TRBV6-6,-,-,TGTGCCAGCAGCCTATCGGGGCAGCCCCAGCATTTT,CASSLSGQPQHF
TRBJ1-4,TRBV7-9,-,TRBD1,TGTGCCAGCAGCTACGGGACAGGGGCTGAAAAACTGTTTTTT,CASSYGTGAEKLFF
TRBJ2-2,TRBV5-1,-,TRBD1,TGCGCCAGCAGCTTAGGACAGGGAGGTACCGGGGAGCTGTTTTTT,CASSLGQGGTGELFF
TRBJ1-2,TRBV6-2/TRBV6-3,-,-,TGTGCCAGCAGTACTCAATATGGCTACACCTTC,CASSTQYGYTF
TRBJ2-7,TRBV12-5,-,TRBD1,TGTGCTAGTGGGGCAGGGACAGGGGATATCGAGCAGTACTTC,CASGAGTGDIEQYF
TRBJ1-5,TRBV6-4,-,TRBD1,TGTGCCAGCAGTGAGGGCAGGGGGCAGCCCCAGCATTTT,CASSEGRGQPQHF
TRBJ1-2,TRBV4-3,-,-,TGCGCCAGCAGCCAAGCCGGAGTGTATGGCTACACCTTC,CASSQAGVYGYTF
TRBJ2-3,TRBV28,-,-,TGTGCCAGCAGCCGTAACAGGGGTACGGGAGCGGATACGCAGTATTTT,CASSRNRGTGADTQYF
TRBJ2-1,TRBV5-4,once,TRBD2,TGTGCCAGCACCCCCGGGGGCGGACTAGCGCCATTCTTC,CASTPGGGLAPFF
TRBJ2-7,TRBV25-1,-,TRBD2,TGTGCCAGCAGTGAACCCGGGACTAGGACTTACGAGCAGTACTTC,CASSEPGTRTYEQYF
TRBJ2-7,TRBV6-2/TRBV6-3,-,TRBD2,TGTGCCAGCAGCCCCGCCCAGCGGGAGCTCTACGAGCAGTACTTC,CASSPAQRELYEQYF
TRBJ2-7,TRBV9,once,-,TGTGCCAGCAGCGTAGGAGCGAACCCCCACGAGCAGTACTTC,CASSVGANPHEQYF
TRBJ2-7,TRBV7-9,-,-,TGTGCCAGCAGAACCCTCCCGGACACTAAGGGGGTGCAGTACTTC,CASRTLPDTKGVQYF
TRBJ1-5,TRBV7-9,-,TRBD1,TGTGCCAGCAGCCGGGACAGCTTTCAGCCCCAGCATTTT,CASSRDSFQPQHF
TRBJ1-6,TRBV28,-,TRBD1,TGTGCCAGCAGTCTCAGACAGGGGGTTGTTAATTCACCCCTCCACTTT,CASSLRQGVVNSPLHF
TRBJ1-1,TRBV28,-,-,TGTGCCAGCAATCAGGGCTACACTGAAGCTTTCTTT,CASNQGYTEAFF
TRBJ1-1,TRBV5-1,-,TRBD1,TGCGCCAGCAGCTTGATGACCCATTTTCCGGGACAGGGGGTTATGAACACTGAAGCTTTCTTT,CASSLMTHFPGQGVMNTEAFF
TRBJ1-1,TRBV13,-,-,TGTGCCAGCAGCTTTTTGACAAGCGGGAGCGGGCGCACTGAAGCTTTCTTT,CASSFLTSGSGRTEAFF
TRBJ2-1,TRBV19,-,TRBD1,TGTGCCAGTAGTCCCAAGGACAGGGCCCCCTACAATGAGCAGTTCTTC,CASSPKDRAPYNEQFF
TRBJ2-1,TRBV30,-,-,TGTGCCTGGAGTGACTCAAGATACAATGAGCAGTTCTTC,CAWSDSRYNEQFF
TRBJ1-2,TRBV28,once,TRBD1,TGTGCCAGCAGTTCCTCAGGGGGCCACTATGGCTACACCTTC,CASSSSGGHYGYTF
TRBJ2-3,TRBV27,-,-,TGTGCCAGCAGTTTATCATCCCTTACGGCGCAGTATTTT,CASSLSSLTAQYF
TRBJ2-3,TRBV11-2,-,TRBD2,TGTGCCAGCACCCACGAAGCGGGAGTAGATACGCAGTATTTT,CASTHEAGVDTQYF
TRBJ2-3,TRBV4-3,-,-,TGCGCCAGCAGCCAAGAACTAGTAACAGATACGCAGTATTTT,CASSQELVTDTQYF
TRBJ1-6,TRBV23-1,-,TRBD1,TGCGCCAGCAGTCACCCGCCGGGACAGTGGACGAGCTCCTATAATTCACCCCTCCACTTT,CASSHPPGQWTSSYNSPLHF